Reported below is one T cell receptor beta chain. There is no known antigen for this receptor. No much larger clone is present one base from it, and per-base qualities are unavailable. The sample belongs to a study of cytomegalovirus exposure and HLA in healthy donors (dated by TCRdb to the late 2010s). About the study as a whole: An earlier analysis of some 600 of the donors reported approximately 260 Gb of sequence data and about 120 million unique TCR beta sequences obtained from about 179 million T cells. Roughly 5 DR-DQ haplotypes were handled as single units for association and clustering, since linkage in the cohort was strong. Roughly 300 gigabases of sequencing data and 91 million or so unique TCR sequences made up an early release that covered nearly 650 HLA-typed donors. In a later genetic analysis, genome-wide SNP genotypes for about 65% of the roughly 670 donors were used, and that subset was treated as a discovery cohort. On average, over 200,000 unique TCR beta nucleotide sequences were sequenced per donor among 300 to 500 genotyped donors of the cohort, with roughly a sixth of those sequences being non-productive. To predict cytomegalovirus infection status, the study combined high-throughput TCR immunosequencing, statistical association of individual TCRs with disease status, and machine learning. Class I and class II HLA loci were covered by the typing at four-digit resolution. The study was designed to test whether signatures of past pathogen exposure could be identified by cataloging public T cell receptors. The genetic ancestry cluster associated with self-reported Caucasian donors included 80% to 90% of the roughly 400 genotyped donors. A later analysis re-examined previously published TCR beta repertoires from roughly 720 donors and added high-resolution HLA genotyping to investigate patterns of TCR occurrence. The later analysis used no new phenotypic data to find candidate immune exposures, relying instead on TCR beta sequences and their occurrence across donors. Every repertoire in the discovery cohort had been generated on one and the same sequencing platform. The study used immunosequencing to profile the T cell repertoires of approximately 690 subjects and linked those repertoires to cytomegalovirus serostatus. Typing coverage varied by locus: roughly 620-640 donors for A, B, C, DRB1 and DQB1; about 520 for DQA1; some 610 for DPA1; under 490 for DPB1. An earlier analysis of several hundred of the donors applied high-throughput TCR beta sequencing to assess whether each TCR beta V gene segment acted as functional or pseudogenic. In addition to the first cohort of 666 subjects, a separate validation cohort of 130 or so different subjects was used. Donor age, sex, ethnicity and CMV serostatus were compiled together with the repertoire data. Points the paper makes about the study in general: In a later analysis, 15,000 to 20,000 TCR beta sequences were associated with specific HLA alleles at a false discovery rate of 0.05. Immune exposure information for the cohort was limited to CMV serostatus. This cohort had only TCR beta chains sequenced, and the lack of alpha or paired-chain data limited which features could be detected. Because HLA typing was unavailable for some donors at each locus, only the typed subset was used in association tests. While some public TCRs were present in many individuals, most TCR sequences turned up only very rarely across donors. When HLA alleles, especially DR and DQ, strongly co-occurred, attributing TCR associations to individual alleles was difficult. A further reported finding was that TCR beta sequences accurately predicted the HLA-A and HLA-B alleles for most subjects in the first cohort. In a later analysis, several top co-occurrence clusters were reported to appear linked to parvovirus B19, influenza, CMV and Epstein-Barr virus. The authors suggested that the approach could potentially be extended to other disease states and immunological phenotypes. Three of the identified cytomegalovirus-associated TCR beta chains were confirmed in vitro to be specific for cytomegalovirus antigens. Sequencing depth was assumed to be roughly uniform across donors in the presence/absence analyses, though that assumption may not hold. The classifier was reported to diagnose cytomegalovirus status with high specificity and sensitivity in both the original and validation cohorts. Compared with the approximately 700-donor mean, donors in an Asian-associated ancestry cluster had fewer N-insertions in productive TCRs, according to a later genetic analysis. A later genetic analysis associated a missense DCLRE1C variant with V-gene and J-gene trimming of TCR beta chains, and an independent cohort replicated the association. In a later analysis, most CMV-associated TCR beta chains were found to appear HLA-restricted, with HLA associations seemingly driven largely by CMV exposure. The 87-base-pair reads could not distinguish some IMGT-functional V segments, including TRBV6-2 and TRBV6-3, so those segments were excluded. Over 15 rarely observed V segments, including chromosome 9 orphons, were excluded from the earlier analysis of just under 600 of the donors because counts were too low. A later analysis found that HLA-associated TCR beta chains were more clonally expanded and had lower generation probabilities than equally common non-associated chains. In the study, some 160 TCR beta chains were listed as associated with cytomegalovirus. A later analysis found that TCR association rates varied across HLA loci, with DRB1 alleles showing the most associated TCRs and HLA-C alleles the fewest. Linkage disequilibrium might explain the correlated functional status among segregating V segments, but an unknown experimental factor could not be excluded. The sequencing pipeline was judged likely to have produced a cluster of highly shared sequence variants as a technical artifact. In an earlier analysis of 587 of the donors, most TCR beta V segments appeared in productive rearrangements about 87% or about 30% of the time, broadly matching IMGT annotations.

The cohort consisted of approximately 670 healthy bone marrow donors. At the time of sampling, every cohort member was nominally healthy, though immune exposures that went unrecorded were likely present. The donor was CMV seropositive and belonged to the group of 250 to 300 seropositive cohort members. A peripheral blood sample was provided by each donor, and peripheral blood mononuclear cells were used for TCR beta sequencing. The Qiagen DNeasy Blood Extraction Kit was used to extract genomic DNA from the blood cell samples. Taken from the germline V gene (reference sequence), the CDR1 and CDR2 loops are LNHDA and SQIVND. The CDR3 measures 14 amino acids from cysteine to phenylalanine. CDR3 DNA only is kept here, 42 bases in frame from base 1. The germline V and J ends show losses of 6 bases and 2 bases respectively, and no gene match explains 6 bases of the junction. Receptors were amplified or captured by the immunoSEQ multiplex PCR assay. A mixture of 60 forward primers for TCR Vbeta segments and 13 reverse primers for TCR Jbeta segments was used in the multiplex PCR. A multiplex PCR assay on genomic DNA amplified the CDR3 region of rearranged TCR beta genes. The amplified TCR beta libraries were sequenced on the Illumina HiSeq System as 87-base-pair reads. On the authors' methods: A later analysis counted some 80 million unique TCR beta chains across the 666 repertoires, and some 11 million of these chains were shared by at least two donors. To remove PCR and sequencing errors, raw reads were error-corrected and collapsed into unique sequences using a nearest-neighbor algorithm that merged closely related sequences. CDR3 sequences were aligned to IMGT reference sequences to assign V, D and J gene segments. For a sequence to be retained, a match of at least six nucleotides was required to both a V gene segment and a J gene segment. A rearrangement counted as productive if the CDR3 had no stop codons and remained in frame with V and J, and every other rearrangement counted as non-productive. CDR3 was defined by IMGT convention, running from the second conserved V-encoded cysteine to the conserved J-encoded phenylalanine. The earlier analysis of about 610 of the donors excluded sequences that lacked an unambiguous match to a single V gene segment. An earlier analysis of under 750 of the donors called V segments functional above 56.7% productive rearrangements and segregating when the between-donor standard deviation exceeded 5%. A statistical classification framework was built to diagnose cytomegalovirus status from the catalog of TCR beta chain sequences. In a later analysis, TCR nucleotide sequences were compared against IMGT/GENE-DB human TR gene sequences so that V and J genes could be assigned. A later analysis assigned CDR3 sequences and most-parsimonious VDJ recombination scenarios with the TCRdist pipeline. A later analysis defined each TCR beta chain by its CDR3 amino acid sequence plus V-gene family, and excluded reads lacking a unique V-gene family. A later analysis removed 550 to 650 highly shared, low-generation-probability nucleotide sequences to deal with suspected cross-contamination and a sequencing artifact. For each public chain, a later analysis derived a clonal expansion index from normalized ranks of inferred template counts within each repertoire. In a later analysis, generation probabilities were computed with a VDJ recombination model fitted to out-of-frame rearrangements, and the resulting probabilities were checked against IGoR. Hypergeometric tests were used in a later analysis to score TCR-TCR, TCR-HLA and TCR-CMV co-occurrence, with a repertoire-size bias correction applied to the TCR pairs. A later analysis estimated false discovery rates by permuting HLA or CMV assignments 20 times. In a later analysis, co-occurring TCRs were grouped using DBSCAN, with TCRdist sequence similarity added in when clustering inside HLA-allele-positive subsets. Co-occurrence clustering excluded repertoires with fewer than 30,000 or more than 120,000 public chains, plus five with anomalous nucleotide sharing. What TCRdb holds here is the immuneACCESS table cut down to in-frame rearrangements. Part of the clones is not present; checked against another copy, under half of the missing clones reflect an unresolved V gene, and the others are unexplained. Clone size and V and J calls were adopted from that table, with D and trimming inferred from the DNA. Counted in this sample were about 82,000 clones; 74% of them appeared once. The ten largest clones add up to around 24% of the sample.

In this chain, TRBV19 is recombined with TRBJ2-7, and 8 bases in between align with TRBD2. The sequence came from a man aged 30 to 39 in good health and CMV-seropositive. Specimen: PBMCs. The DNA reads TGTGCCAGTAGCCTTGGGCGGGGGGCCTACGAGCAGTACTTC. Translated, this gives CASSLGRGAYEQYF. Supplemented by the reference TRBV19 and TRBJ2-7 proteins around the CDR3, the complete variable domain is DGGITQSPKYLFRKEGQNVTLSCEQNLNHDAMYWYRQDPGQGLRLIYYSQIVNDFQKGDIAEGYSVSREKKESFPLTVTSAQKNPTAFYLCASSLGRGAYEQYFGPGTRLTVT.